Given below is one T cell receptor beta chain in context. Which antigen it targets is not known. The sample holds no much larger clone one base away, and base qualities are not on file. These data come from a study of graft-versus-host responses after intestinal transplantation (TCRdb year 2021). Regarding the study in general: Multivisceral, liver-intestinal, or isolated intestinal transplants were received by the recipients. All recipients received anti-thymocyte globulin induction followed by maintenance tacrolimus and steroids for around three years. After intestinal transplantation, graft-versus-host and host-versus-graft alloreactive T cell clones in the graft, circulation and bone marrow were tracked using bulk TCR-beta CDR3 sequencing. To identify alloreactive clones, pre-transplant mixed lymphocyte reaction products were sequenced and compared with unstimulated pre-transplant donor and recipient T cells. A cohort of 20 to 25 intestinal transplant recipients, including one retransplant, was enrolled, and a few patients lacking pretransplant specimens were excluded. Donor T cell macrochimerism was defined as a peak of at least 4% donor T cells among recipient peripheral blood mononuclear cells. Instead of going to the commercial service, samples from a few later patients were sequenced in-house on an Illumina MiSeq and processed with MiXCR. General conclusions and limits of the study: GvH clones were detected in recipient bone marrow, and some appeared earlier in ileal mucosa or blood, consistent with an intestinal mucosal origin. The conclusions were limited by the relatively low number and heterogeneity of the intestinal transplant patients. Early after transplant, peak levels of circulating GvH clones were found to be associated with declines in HvG clones. Patients with donor T cell macrochimerism had high GvH to HvG T cell clonal ratios in their allografts.

This specimen's time point label, interpreted: cells obtained before transplantation from donor or recipient. CD3+CD4+ and CD3+CD8+ populations were FACS-sorted from unstimulated pre-transplant donor and recipient cells taken from spleen or lymph nodes. Library creation used the immunoSEQ multiplex PCR assay. For most patients, genomic DNA was isolated with the Qiagen DNeasy Blood and Tissue Kit and sent frozen to Adaptive Biotechnologies for TCR sequencing. Adaptive Biotechnologies carried out high-throughput TCR-beta CDR3 sequencing of genomic DNA for most patients. The original pipeline was this. TCR sequencing data for roughly 20 patients were retrieved from Adaptive's ImmunoSEQ software; a few other patients were processed with MiXCR and VDJtools. To correct CD4 versus CD8 sorting errors, any sequence found in both subsets at a frequency ratio below 5:1 was removed. Because the origin of CDR3 nucleotide sequences shared between donor and recipient could not be assigned, those sequences were removed. To count as alloreactive, a clone needed at least 2-fold expansion over unstimulated cells and a minimum CFSE-low frequency of 0.002% (template counts) or 0.001% (read counts). Mappable clones were those detected in sequenced pre-transplant spleen, lymph node, or MLR CFSE-low populations of the donor or recipient. The cumulative frequency of alloreactive clones was calculated as a percentage of all sequences, weighted by copy number. TCRdb mirrors the immuneACCESS table, restricted to in-frame sequences. Some clones are absent from its copies; in checked studies, under half trace to an unresolved V gene, and the reason for the others is unknown. Clonal size and the V and J genes are those of that table, whereas D and trimming came from the DNA. Here the sample has some 130,000 clones; approximately 95% occur a single time. The leading ten clones occupy around 3.3% of the sample.

Counted from cysteine to phenylalanine, this CDR3 has 12 amino acids. Left in the record is the CDR3 DNA by itself, 36 bases read in frame from the first base. Trimming takes 4 bases from V and 12 bases from J, and the germline ends sit 13 bases apart. The germline V gene (reference sequence) provides CDR1 PRHDT and CDR2 FYEKMQ. The receptor was isolated from a human donor who received an intestinal transplant. Sequencing used unstimulated CD8+ T cells sorted from spleen or lymph node cells, obtained before intestinal transplant. This chain joins TRBV13 to TRBJ2-1, with TRBD2 as a weak D call on 6 bases. CDR3 sequence: CASSSSLGGQFF. The nucleotides read TGTGCCAGCAGCTCATCCCTCGGGGGGCAGTTCTTC.